The clone carrying this T cell receptor beta chain occurred a few times. Its antigen is not known. Expressed TCRB transcripts were sequenced, since all the RNA that had been isolated was reverse transcribed. An average roughly 3.3 million reads came from naive, central memory and regulatory T cell samples. Assay used: immunoSEQ multiplex PCR; TCRdb lists only in-frame clones, some missing. The sample contains 970,000 or so clones, 15% to 20% of which appear only once. This sample is part of a study of beta chain features in type 1 diabetes. Study-level results: Sequencing used cDNA, and cells with high TCR expression could therefore be over-represented. Moderately but significantly shorter TCRB CDR3s were found in Type 1 diabetes patients in all four CD4+ subsets.

Sorted populations all exceeded 95% purity. This clonotype originated in a woman aged 18 to 35 in good health. Sequenced input: naive CD4+ T cells from blood.

CDR3 sequence (DNA): TGTGCCAGCAGCCTCCGGGCCAAACCACCGGCTGAGCAGTTCTTC. This codes for CASSLRAKPPAEQFF. This chain connects TRBV7-2 to TRBJ2-1; D not certain. The CDR3 runs to 15 residues. V shed 5 bases and J shed 9 bases, with 20 bases lying between them. CDR1 is SGHTA and CDR2 is FQGNSA in the germline V gene.